A single sample gave rise to the 20 T cell receptor beta chains below, sequenced in a study of CD8+CD57+ T cells in acquired aplastic anemia. Patients included in sequencing had previously demonstrated CD8+CD57+ cell expansion by flow cytometry. CDR3 and TCR beta VDJ profiling relied on genomic DNA as the template. TCRdb re-derived calls from the reads in MiXCR, one entry per CDR3 protein. This table has hundreds of thousands of distinct CDR3 sequences, 25% to 40% appearing once. Sample: sorted CD4+, CD8+, or CD8+CD57+ T cells (not recorded which) from PBMCs. Receptors originate from a human donor with aplastic anemia.

As to this clonotype: The junction and the germline gene differ at one end; a read error may be behind it. The chain couples TRBV10-3 to TRBJ1-2, with a possible D match to TRBD1 (5 bases). Germline CDR1 reads ENHRY; CDR2 reads SYGVKD. The CDR3 sequence is 17 residues long. This chain's CDR3 is CASSDNKGLGCRDGYTF. In DNA, the CDR3 is TGTGCCAGCAGTGACAATAAGGGACTAGGGTGCCGGGATGGCTACACCTTC.

This clonotype was recorded once. A read error may produce the germline difference seen at one junction end. The chain combines TRBV25-1 with TRBJ2-5, with TRBD1 identical over 7 bases. Germline CDR1 MGHDK, CDR2 SYGVNS. The CDR3 has 14 residues. CDR3: CASSQGTVQETQYF. The CDR3 DNA reads as TGCGCCAGCAGCCAAGGGACAGTTCAAGAGACCCAGTACTTC. Full variable domain (rest looked up from reference TRBV25-1 and TRBJ2-5): EADIYQTPRYLVIGTGKKITLECSQTMGHDKMYWYQQDPGMELHLIHYSYGVNSTEKGDLSSESTVSRIRTEHFPLTLESARPSHTSQYLCASSQGTVQETQYFGPGTRLLVL.

The J gene is TRBJ2-1, the V gene TRBV19; 14 bases line up with TRBD2. CDR3 length: 17 amino acids. CDR1 is LNHDA, CDR2 SQIVND, per germline (reference sequence). The junction had 10 bases not matched to a gene; V was cut back by 3 bases and J by 9 bases. The CDR3 reads CASSILSGLAGVGEQFF. In DNA, the CDR3 is TGTGCCAGTAGTATCTTATCGGGACTAGCGGGAGTAGGTGAGCAGTTCTTC. Together with reference TRBV19 and TRBJ2-1, the CDR3 gives the full variable domain: DGGITQSPKYLFRKEGQNVTLSCEQNLNHDAMYWYRQDPGQGLRLIYYSQIVNDFQKGDIAEGYSVSREKKESFPLTVTSAQKNPTAFYLCASSILSGLAGVGEQFFGPGTRLTVL.

This clonotype appeared a few times. Given a much more abundant clone one base away, this may be a read error. The chain has TRBV9 and TRBJ1-2; unclear D gene. CDR3 length: 15 residues. The V end was cut by 0 bases, the J end by 4 bases, with 13 bases between. Germline loops: CDR1 SGDLS, CDR2 YYNGEE. The CDR3: CASSVDPEPSYGYTF. CDR3 DNA: TGTGCCAGCAGCGTAGATCCAGAACCAAGCTATGGCTACACCTTC.

This clonotype showed up many times. This rearrangement joins TRBV7-9 to TRBJ2-5; no clear D gene. The CDR3 has 13 residues. V dropped 4 bases and J dropped 5 bases, with 11 bases sitting between them. Looked up from germline, CDR1 is SEHNR and CDR2 is FQNEAQ (reference sequence). This CDR3 is CASSSLTGETQYF. For the CDR3, the DNA is TGTGCCAGCAGCTCCCTTACCGGCGAGACCCAGTACTTC. The whole variable domain, remainder taken from reference TRBV7-9 and TRBJ2-5, is DTGVSQNPRHKITKRGQNVTFRCDPISEHNRLYWYRQTLGQGPEFLTYFQNEAQLEKSRLLSDRFSAERPKGSFSTLEIQRTEQGDSAMYLCASSSLTGETQYFGPGTRLLVL.

This clonotype was counted ten times or more. The J gene is TRBJ1-2, the V gene TRBV6-5; TRBD1 aligns across 10 bases. This CDR3 is 13 amino acids long. The ends lost 5 bases at V and 6 bases at J; junction bases unmatched: 3. Germline V gene lookup returns CDR1 MNHEY and CDR2 SVGAGI. The CDR3 DNA follows: TGTGCCAGCAGTCGGACAGGGGGTGATGGCTACACCTTC. It codes for CASSRTGGDGYTF.

This clonotype showed up many times. CDR3 in amino acids: CASSYRGYEQYF. CDR3 coding DNA: TGTGCCAGCAGCTACAGGGGCTACGAGCAGTACTTC. J is TRBJ2-7 and V is TRBV6-5; 7 bases are a match to TRBD1. The trim removed 6 bases at V and 3 bases at J, leaving 2 bases unmatched. Germline CDR1 is MNHEY and CDR2 is SVGAGI. The CDR3 runs to 12 residues.

The chain links TRBV6-7 to TRBJ2-3, with 8 positions matching TRBD2. TRBV6-7 is classed as an ORF, of uncertain function. V lost 6 bases and J lost 0; bases outside the gene matches: 5. The CDR3 has 15 amino acids. CDR3 nucleotides: TGTGCCAGCAGACGTAGCGGGGCTAGCACAGATACGCAGTATTTT. It is translated as CASRRSGASTDTQYF.

The gene calls are TRBV10-3 and TRBJ1-2; possible D gene TRBD1, 5 bases. This CDR3 has 16 residues. Germline CDR1 and CDR2: ENHRY and SYGVKD. V lost 2 bases to trimming and J lost 1 base, with 14 bases between them. CDR3: CAISEPLGGVNYGYTF. The DNA of the CDR3 is TGTGCCATCAGTGAGCCCCTTGGGGGTGTTAACTATGGCTACACCTTC.

A note on this clonotype: This may be a read error: a much more frequent sequence differs by one nucleotide. The chain links TRBV7-9 to TRBJ1-3; 7 positions match TRBD1. The CDR3 runs to 15 residues. Germline V gene data show CDR1 as SEHNR and CDR2 as FQNEAQ (reference sequence). CDR3 sequence: CARSLGTVSGNTIYF. In nucleotides, the CDR3 is TGTGCCCGCAGCCTTGGGACAGTCTCTGGAAACACCATATATTTT.

The rearrangement joins TRBV7-9 to TRBJ1-1; D is ambiguous. This CDR3 contains 14 residues. The germline V gene encodes CDR1 SEHNR and CDR2 FQNEAQ (reference sequence). The V end lost 6 bases, the J end lost 4 bases, and 15 bases lay between the germline ends. The CDR3 DNA follows: TGTGCCAGCAGGCTGCAGGCGGGAAGCACTGAAGCTTTCTTT. It codes for CASRLQAGSTEAFF.

A few counts support this clonotype. The rearrangement joins TRBV5-1 to TRBJ2-7; D ambiguous. The CDR3 is 13 amino acids. Germline CDR1 and CDR2: SGHRS and YFSETQ. V lost 5 bases to trimming and J lost 2 bases, with 11 bases between them. CDR3 nucleotide sequence: TGCGCCAGCAGTTTCTTTCCGGCCTACGAGCAGTACTTC. As protein: CASSFFPAYEQYF.

This clonotype was picked up a small number of times. This chain uses TRBV25-1 with TRBJ2-3; tentative D call: TRBD1 (6 bases). The V gene lost 5 bases and the J gene lost 5 bases, with 17 bases spanning the gap. The CDR3 is 15 amino acids. CDR1 MGHDK and CDR2 SYGVNS come from the germline V gene. The CDR3 loop reads CASSFWTARGDTQYF. DNA for the CDR3: TGTGCCAGCAGTTTTTGGACAGCTAGGGGAGATACGCAGTATTTT.

This clonotype was seen a few times. The chain carries TRBV12-3 or TRBV12-4 and TRBJ2-7, with D tentatively TRBD1 (6 bases). This CDR3 has 13 residues. Trimming took off 3 bases at V and 2 bases at J, with 8 bases between the two ends. CDR3 amino acids: CASSFNRAYEQYF. The CDR3 region has the DNA TGTGCCAGCAGTTTCAACAGGGCCTACGAGCAGTACTTC.

This clonotype was recorded many times. V gene TRBV20-1 combines with J gene TRBJ1-6; 8 nucleotides line up with TRBD1. The V gene end was trimmed by 1 base and the J gene end by 6 bases; junction bases not matched to a gene: 2. This CDR3 is built from 14 residues. Looked up from germline, CDR1 is DFQATT and CDR2 is SNEGSKA (reference sequence). Here the CDR3 reads CSARGDRSNSPLHF. The CDR3 nucleotides read TGCAGTGCTAGAGGGGACAGGAGTAATTCACCCCTCCACTTT.

V and J are TRBV7-6 and TRBJ2-3, with D perhaps TRBD2 (5 bases). The length of the CDR3 is 15 residues. Trimming cost V 5 bases and J 4 bases, with 16 bases left between them. The germline V gene has CDR1 SGHVS and CDR2 FNYEAQ. The DNA for the CDR3 is TGTGCCAGCAGCCCCCGAGCCGGGGTAGCAGATACGCAGTATTTT. Residues: CASSPRAGVADTQYF.

A remark on this clonotype: Given a much more abundant clone one base away, this may be a read error. The V call is TRBV29-1, the J call TRBJ2-5; 8 positions match TRBD2. CDR3 size: 15 residues. J lost 3 bases, V lost 8 bases, and 14 bases had no gene match. Germline V CDR1 and CDR2: SQVTM, ANQGSEA. The chain's CDR3 is CSYRGGSGMEETQYF. CDR3 DNA sequence: TGCAGCTATCGAGGGGGTAGCGGGATGGAAGAGACCCAGTACTTC.

This rearrangement joins TRBV29-1 to TRBJ1-5; no reliable D call. CDR3 length: 12 residues. The germline V gene has CDR1 SQVTM and CDR2 ANQGSEA. V lost 0 bases and J lost 7, with 7 bases in between. This CDR3 is CSVEEAGQPQHF. The CDR3 bases are TGCAGCGTTGAAGAAGCCGGGCAGCCCCAGCATTTT.

The chain carries TRBV7-3 and TRBJ2-7; D uncertain. CDR1 is SGHTA, CDR2 FQGTGA, per germline. There are 8 residues in the CDR3. The CDR3 DNA is TGTGCGAACGACGAGCAGTACTTC. This translates into CANDEQYF. The full variable domain, its missing parts supplied by reference TRBV7-3 and TRBJ2-7, is GAGVSQTPSNKVTEKGKYVELRCDPISGHTALYWYRQSLGQGPEFLIYFQGTGAADDSGLPNDRFFAVRPEGSVSTLKIQRTERGDSAVYLCANDEQYFGPGTRLTVT.

The genes are TRBV29-1 and TRBJ1-2; tentatively, D is TRBD1 (5 bases). Trimming cost V 0 bases and J 7 bases, with 21 bases left between them. The CDR3 is made up of 16 amino acids. CDR1 is SQVTM, CDR2 ANQGSEA, per germline. The CDR3 loop reads CSVEDWRGAIRSGYTF. The CDR3 nucleotides are TGCAGCGTTGAAGATTGGCGAGGGGCGATACGGTCTGGCTACACCTTC.